Listed below are T cell receptor beta chains from one sample, sequenced in a study of CD8 T cells in ankylosing spondylitis. Each CDR3 protein gets one entry after TCRdb re-called the 5' RACE reads with MiXCR. The profile shows 130,000 or so distinct CDR3 sequences, more than 6.5% of them singletons. The sample comprised blood, either unsorted or a sorted T cell fraction (not recorded which). These receptors were obtained from a male donor with ankylosing spondylitis or in good health (not recorded which). Each CDR3 is given with its conserved first and last residue. The D gene is left open where the match is weak. The size field is filled for only some rows; it gives once, few, many or a size class.

V gene,clone size,J gene,D gene,CDR3 DNA,CDR3 protein
TRBV7-2,many,TRBJ2-7,TRBD2,TGTGCCAGCAGCTTCAACAGCGGGAAGGCCTACGAGCAGTACTTC,CASSFNSGKAYEQYF
TRBV10-3,few,TRBJ2-7,-,TGTGCCATCAGTGAGTCATTTAGGCTCTCCTACGAGCAGTACTTC,CAISESFRLSYEQYF
TRBV18,-,TRBJ2-3,-,TGTGCCAGCTCACCAAGGGGTGAGGGTCCAGATACGCAGTATTTT,CASSPRGEGPDTQYF
TRBV5-1,many,TRBJ2-1,TRBD2,TGCGCCAGCAGCTGGACTAGCGGCTATGAGCAGTTCTTC,CASSWTSGYEQFF
TRBV7-2,many,TRBJ2-1,-,TGTGCCAGCAGCTTAGGGCGGCTCCAACGGGGTGAGCAGTTCTTC,CASSLGRLQRGEQFF
TRBV6-1,many,TRBJ2-7,TRBD2,TGTGCCAGTTCCCTACGGGGGGGGACCTACGAGCAGTACTTC,CASSLRGGTYEQYF
TRBV7-9,-,TRBJ2-3,-,TGTGCCAGCAGCTTATCAGGATATCCAGATACGCAGTATTTT,CASSLSGYPDTQYF
TRBV4-2,-,TRBJ1-1,-,TGTGCCAGCAGCCGTCGACATGGGGAGTCGACTGAAGCTTTCTTT,CASSRRHGESTEAFF
TRBV3-1,many,TRBJ2-7,-,TGTGCCAGCAGCCAAACGGGCTACGAGCAGTACTTC,CASSQTGYEQYF
TRBV27,many,TRBJ1-5,TRBD1,TGTGCCAGCGCCCCACAGGGGTCCGCAATCATGCCCCAGCATTTT,CASAPQGSAIMPQHF
TRBV28,many,TRBJ1-2,-,TGTGCCAGCCTCCTTGGGGGCGCAAGTGGCTACACCTTC,CASLLGGASGYTF
TRBV6-5,few,TRBJ2-7,-,TGTGCCAGCGTTGTACCCTCCTGGGCTAGTCACGAGCAGTACTTC,CASVVPSWASHEQYF
TRBV6-5,many,TRBJ2-7,-,TGTGCCAGCAGTTACGCCTACGAGCAGTACTTC,CASSYAYEQYF
TRBV20-1,few,TRBJ1-2,TRBD1,TGCTGTGCTGAAACTAAAGGGGACAGGGGAATCTATGGCTACACCTTC,CCAETKGDRGIYGYTF
TRBV27,many,TRBJ1-1,-,TGTGCCAGCAGTATACGGGGCACTCTGTTCTTT,CASSIRGTLFF
TRBV7-2,few,TRBJ2-5,-,TGTGCCAGCAGCTTAGCTAGGAGCCAAGAGACCCAGTACTTC,CASSLARSQETQYF
TRBV29-1,many,TRBJ1-4,-,TGCAGCGTCTCAGGGGTCTTAAGCGAAAAACTGTTTTTT,CSVSGVLSEKLFF
TRBV29-1,many,TRBJ2-4,-,TGCAGCGTTTTGCAGTCCAAAAACATTCAGTACTTC,CSVLQSKNIQYF
TRBV20-1,many,TRBJ2-5,-,TGCAGTGCTAGGATGACCCAAGAGACCCAGTACTTC,CSARMTQETQYF
TRBV19,many,TRBJ2-2,-,TGTGCCAGTAGTATCCCGGGGGCGAACACCGGGGAGCTGTTTTTT,CASSIPGANTGELFF
TRBV4-2,few,TRBJ2-2,-,TGTGCCAGCAGCCCTACATGGGGGAACACCGGGGAGCTGTTTTTT,CASSPTWGNTGELFF
TRBV4-2,many,TRBJ2-1,TRBD2,TGTGCCAGCAGCCAAGCGGCTAGCGGGGGGTGGGGTAATGAGCAGTTCTTC,CASSQAASGGWGNEQFF
TRBV9,many,TRBJ2-1,TRBD2,TGTGCCAGCAGCGTCGGGACTAGCGGGAGTTACAATGAGCAGTTCTTC,CASSVGTSGSYNEQFF
TRBV6-2/TRBV6-3,many,TRBJ2-7,-,TGTGCCAGCAGTTACCCCGTCAGGCCCTACGAGCAGTACTTC,CASSYPVRPYEQYF
TRBV9,few,TRBJ1-3,-,TGTGCCAGCAGCCGAGAAAGCTCTGGAAACACCATATATTTT,CASSRESSGNTIYF
TRBV7-7,many,TRBJ2-1,-,TGTGCCAGCAGCTTAGGGGCGGGGTACAATGAGCAGTTCTTC,CASSLGAGYNEQFF
TRBV2,many,TRBJ2-3,-,TGTGCCAGCAGACGAATGGGGGATACGCAGTATTTT,CASRRMGDTQYF
TRBV4-3,many,TRBJ2-2,-,TGCGCCAGCAGCCAAGACCGGGGGGCGGCGTTCACCGGGGAGCTGTTTTTT,CASSQDRGAAFTGELFF
TRBV7-9,many,TRBJ1-6,-,TGTGCCAGCAGCCTTACTCCCCCCCCGAGGTCACCCCTCCACTTT,CASSLTPPPRSPLHF
TRBV5-5,-,TRBJ2-3,-,TGTGCCAGCAGCCCATTGGATAAGAGCACAGATACGCAGTATTTT,CASSPLDKSTDTQYF
TRBV29-1,many,TRBJ2-7,TRBD2,TGCAGCGCACCGGGACTAGGGGGGTTCGAGCAGTACTTC,CSAPGLGGFEQYF